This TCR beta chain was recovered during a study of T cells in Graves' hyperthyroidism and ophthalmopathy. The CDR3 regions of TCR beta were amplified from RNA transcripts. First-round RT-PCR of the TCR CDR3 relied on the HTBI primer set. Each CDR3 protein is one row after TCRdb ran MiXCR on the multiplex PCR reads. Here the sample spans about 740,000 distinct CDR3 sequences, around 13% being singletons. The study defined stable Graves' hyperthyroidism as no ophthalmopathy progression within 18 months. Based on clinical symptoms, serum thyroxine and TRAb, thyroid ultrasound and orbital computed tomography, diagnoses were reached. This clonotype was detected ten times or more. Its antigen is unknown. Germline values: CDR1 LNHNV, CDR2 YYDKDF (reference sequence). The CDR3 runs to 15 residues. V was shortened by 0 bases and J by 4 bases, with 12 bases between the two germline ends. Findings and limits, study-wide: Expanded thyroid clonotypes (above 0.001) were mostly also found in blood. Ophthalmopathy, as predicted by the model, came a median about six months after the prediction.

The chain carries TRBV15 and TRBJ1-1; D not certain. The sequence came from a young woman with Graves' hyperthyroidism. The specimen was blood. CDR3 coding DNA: TGTGCCACCAGCAGAGATTTGGAGGGATCCACTGAAGCTTTCTTT. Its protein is CATSRDLEGSTEAFF.